The sequence of this T cell receptor (beta chain) was determined in a study of spatial heterogeneity in lung cancer. This sample's time point: sample taken at primary tumor resection. There were around 72 donors, all of them untreated patients with early-stage non-small cell lung cancer. Whole RNA from tumor, nontumor lung or frozen PBMC was sequenced unsorted. Using its own MiXCR run on the 5' RACE reads, TCRdb lists one record per CDR3 protein. The sample shows about 61,000 distinct CDR3 sequences, roughly 6.6% of them seen only once. Germline CDR1 reads ENHRY; CDR2 reads SYGVKD. The CDR3 has 12 residues. V gave up 4 bases and J gave up 2 bases, with 5 bases separating them.

The material was PBMCs, obtained at surgery. The genes are TRBV10-3 and TRBJ1-2; no clear D gene. The sequence was obtained from a female donor with early-stage non-small cell lung cancer. CDR3 sequence (DNA): TGTGCCATCAGTGGGCAGAACTATGGCTACACCTTC. As protein: CAISGQNYGYTF.